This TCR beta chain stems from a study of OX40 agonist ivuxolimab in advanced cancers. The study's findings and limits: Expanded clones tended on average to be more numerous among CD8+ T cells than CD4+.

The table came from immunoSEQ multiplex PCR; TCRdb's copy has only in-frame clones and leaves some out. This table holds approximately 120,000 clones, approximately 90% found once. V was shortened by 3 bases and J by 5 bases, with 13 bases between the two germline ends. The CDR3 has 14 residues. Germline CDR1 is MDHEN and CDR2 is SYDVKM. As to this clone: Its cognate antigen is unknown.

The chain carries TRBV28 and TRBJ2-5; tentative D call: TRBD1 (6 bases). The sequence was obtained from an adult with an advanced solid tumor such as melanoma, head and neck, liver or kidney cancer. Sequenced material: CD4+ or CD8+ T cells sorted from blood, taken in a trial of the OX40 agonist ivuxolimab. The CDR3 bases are TGTGCCAGCAGTTTCTTCAGGGGTGGGGAGACCCAGTACTTC. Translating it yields CASSFFRGGETQYF.